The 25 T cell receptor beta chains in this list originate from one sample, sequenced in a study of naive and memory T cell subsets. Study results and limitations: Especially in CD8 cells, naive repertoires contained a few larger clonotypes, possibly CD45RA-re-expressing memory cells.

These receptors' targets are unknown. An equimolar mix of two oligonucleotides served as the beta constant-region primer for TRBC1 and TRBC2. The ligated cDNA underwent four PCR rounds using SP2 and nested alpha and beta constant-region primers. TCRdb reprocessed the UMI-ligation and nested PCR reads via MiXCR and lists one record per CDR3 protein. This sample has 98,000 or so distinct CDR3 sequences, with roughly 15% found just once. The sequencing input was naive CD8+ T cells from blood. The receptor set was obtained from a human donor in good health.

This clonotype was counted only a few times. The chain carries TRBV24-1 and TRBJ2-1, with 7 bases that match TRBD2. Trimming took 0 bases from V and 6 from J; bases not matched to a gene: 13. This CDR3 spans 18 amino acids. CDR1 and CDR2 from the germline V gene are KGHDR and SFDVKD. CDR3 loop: CATSDLQPAGEGPNEQFF. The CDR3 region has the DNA TGTGCCACCAGTGATTTGCAACCGGCGGGAGAAGGTCCCAATGAGCAGTTCTTC.

The CDR3 DNA sequence: TGTGCCAGCAGTTTAGCCGGGATAGGGTCGGATACGCAGTATTTT. As protein: CASSLAGIGSDTQYF. The chain is built from TRBV27 and TRBJ2-3, with D perhaps TRBD2 (5 bases). Germline lookup yields CDR1 MNHEY and CDR2 SMNVEV (reference sequence). This CDR3 has 15 amino acids. The V gene lost 2 bases and the J gene lost 6 bases, with 15 bases spanning the gap.

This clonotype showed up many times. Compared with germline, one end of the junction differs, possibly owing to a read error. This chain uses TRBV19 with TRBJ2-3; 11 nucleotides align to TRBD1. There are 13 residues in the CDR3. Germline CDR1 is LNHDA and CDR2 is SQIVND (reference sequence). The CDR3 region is CASGTGGTDTQYF. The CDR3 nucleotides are TGCGCTTCCGGGACAGGGGGGACAGATACGCAGTATTTT. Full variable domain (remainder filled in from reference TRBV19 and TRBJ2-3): DGGITQSPKYLFRKEGQNVTLSCEQNLNHDAMYWYRQDPGQGLRLIYYSQIVNDFQKGDIAEGYSVSREKKESFPLTVTSAQKNPTAFYLCASGTGGTDTQYFGPGTRLTVL.

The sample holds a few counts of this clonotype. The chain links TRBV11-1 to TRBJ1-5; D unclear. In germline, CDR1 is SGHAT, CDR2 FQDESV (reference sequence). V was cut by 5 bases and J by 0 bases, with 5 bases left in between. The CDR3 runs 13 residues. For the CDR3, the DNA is TGTGCCAGCAGCATAAATAGCAATCAGCCCCAGCATTTT. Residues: CASSINSNQPQHF.

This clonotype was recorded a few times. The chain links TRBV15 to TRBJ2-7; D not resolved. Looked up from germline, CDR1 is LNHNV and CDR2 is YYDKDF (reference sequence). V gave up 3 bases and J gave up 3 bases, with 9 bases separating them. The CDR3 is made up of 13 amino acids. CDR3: CATSSIPVYEQYF. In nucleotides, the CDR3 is TGTGCCACCAGCAGTATCCCTGTCTACGAGCAGTACTTC.

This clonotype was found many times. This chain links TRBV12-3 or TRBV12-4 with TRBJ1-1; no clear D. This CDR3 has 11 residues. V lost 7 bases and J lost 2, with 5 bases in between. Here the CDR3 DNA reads TGTGCCAGCACCTTAAACACTGAAGCTTTCTTT. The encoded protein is CASTLNTEAFF.

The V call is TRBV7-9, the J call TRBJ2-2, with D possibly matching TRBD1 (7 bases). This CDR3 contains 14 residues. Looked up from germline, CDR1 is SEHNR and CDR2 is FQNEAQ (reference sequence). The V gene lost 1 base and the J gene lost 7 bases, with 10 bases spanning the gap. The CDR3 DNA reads TGTGCCAGCAGCTTAGGACAGGGAGGCGGGGAGCTGTTTTTT. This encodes CASSLGQGGGELFF.

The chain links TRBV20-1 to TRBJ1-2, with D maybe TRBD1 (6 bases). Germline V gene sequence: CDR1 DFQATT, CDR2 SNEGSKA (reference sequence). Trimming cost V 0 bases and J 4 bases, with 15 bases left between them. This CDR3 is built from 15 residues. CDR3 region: CSARDLSGQTYGYTF. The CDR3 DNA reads TGCAGTGCTAGAGATCTGTCCGGACAGACCTATGGCTACACCTTC.

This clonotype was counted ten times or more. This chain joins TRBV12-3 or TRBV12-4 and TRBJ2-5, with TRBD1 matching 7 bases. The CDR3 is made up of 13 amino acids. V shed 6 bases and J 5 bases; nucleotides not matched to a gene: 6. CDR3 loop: CASRSDRVETQYF. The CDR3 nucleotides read TGTGCCAGCAGATCAGACAGGGTGGAGACCCAGTACTTC.

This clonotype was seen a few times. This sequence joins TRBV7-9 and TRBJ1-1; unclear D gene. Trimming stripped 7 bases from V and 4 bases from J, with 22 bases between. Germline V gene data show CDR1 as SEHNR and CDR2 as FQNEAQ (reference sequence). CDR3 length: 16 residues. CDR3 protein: CASTPTLQVGSTEAFF. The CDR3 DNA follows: TGTGCCAGCACCCCAACCCTCCAGGTTGGGTCCACTGAAGCTTTCTTT.

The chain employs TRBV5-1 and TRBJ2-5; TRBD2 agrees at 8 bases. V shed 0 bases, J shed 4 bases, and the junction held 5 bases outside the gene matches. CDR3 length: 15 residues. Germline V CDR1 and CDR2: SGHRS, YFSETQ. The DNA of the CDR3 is TGCGCCAGCAGCTTGGCGGGGGGGTCAGGAGAGACCCAGTACTTC. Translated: CASSLAGGSGETQYF.

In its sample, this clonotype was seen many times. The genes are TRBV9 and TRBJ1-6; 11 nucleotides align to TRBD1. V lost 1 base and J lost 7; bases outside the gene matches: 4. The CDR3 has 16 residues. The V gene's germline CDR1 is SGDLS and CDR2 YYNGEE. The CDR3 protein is CASSVRDRGGNSPLHF. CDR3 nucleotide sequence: TGTGCCAGCAGCGTACGGGACAGGGGGGGAAATTCACCCCTCCACTTT.

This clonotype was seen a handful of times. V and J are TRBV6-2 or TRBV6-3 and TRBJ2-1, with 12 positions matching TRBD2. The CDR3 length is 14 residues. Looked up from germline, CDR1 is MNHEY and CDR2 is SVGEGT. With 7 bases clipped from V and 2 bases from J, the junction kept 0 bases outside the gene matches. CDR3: CASTSGRAYNEQFF. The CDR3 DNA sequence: TGTGCCAGCACTAGCGGGAGGGCCTACAATGAGCAGTTCTTC.

CDR3 nucleotide sequence: TGCAGTGCTAGAGTTAACAGGGCCCAGCCCCAGCATTTT. This translates into CSARVNRAQPQHF. The chain couples TRBV20-1 to TRBJ1-5; maybe TRBD1 (6 bases). The V end lost 1 base, the J end lost 7 bases, and 11 bases lay between the germline ends. Germline V gene lookup returns CDR1 DFQATT and CDR2 SNEGSKA (reference sequence). CDR3 length: 13 amino acids.

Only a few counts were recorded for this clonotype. The chain's CDR3 is CSVEAKTPYEQYF. Here the CDR3 DNA reads TGCAGCGTTGAGGCAAAAACCCCCTACGAGCAGTACTTC. The chain is built from TRBV29-1 and TRBJ2-7; D gene ambiguous. The V end was cut by 3 bases, the J end by 2 bases, with 11 bases between. The CDR3 totals 13 residues. CDR1 is SQVTM and CDR2 is ANQGSEA in the germline V gene.

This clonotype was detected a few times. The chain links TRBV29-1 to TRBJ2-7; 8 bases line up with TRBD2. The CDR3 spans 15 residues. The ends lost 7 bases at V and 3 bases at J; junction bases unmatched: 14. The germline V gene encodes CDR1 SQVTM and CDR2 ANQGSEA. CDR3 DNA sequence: TGCAGCGCACATAGCGGGACGGGTGCTCACTACGAGCAGTACTTC. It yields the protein CSAHSGTGAHYEQYF.

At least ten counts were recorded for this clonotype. The CDR3: CSVDEGRGLSYGYTF. CDR3 DNA sequence: TGCAGCGTTGACGAAGGAAGGGGGCTCAGCTATGGCTACACCTTC. The rearrangement joins TRBV29-1 to TRBJ1-2; 7 bases fit TRBD1. Germline V gene lookup returns CDR1 SQVTM and CDR2 ANQGSEA. The CDR3 covers 15 residues. Trimming took 3 bases from V and 4 from J; bases not matched to a gene: 11.

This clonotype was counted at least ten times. The CDR3 protein is CASSLVREVGSYEQYF. The CDR3, as DNA: TGTGCCAGCAGCTTGGTCAGGGAAGTAGGATCCTACGAGCAGTACTTC. The chain has TRBV7-9 and TRBJ2-7; D is possibly TRBD1 (5 bases). V lost 3 bases and J 1 base, leaving 16 bases between the germline ends. Germline loops: CDR1 SEHNR, CDR2 FQNEAQ (reference sequence). The CDR3 loop spans 16 amino acids.

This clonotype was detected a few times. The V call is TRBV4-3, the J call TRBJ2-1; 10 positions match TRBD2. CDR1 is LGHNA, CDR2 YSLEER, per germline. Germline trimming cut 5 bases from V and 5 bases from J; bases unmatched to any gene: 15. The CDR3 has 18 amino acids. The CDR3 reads CASSEYARASGSDNEQFF. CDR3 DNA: TGCGCCAGCAGCGAATATGCTCGGGCTAGCGGGAGTGACAATGAGCAGTTCTTC.

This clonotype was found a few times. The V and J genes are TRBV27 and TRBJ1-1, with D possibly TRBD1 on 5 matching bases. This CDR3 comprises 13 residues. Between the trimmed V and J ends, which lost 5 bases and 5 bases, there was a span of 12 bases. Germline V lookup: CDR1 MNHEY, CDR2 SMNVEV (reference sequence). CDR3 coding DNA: TGTGCCAGCAGTCCGATACGGGGGACTGAAGCTTTCTTT. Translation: CASSPIRGTEAFF.

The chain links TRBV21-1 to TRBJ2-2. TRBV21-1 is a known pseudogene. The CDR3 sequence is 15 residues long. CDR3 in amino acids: CASSLQFGRTGELFF. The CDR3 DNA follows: TGTGCCAGCAGCCTCCAGTTCGGACGCACCGGGGAGCTGTTTTTT.

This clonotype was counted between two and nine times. In DNA, the CDR3 is TGCAGCGTTGAAGGGCGGAGTACGAACACCGGGGAGCTGTTTTTT. Translating gives CSVEGRSTNTGELFF. The genes are TRBV29-1 and TRBJ2-2, with no clear D. CDR1 is SQVTM and CDR2 is ANQGSEA in the germline V gene. Trimming stripped 1 base from V and 0 bases from J, with 9 bases between. The CDR3 is 15 residues long.

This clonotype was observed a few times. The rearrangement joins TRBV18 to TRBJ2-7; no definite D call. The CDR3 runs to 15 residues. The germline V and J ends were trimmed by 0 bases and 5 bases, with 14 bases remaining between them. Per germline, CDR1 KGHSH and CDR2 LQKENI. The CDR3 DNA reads TGTGCCAGCTCACCACCGGTTCTCGAAGGGAACGAGCAGTACTTC. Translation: CASSPPVLEGNEQYF.

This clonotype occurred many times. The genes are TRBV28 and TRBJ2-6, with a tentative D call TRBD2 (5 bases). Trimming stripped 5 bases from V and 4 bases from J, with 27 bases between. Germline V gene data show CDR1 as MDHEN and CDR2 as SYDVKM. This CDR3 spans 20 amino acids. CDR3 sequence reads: CASSHLRVLAIPPGANVLTF. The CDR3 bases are TGTGCCAGCAGTCATCTCCGAGTGTTAGCGATTCCGCCCGGGGCCAACGTCCTGACTTTC. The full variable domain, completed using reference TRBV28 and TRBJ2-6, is DVKVTQSSRYLVKRTGEKVFLECVQDMDHENMFWYRQDPGLGLRLIYFSYDVKMKEKGDIPEGYSVSREKKERFSLILESASTNQTSMYLCASSHLRVLAIPPGANVLTFGAGSRLTVL.

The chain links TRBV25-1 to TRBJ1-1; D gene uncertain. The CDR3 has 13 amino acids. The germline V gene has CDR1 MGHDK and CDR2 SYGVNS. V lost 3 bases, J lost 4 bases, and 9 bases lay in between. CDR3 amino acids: CASSEVGGTEAFF. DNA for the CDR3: TGTGCCAGCAGTGAGGTAGGAGGCACTGAAGCTTTCTTT.